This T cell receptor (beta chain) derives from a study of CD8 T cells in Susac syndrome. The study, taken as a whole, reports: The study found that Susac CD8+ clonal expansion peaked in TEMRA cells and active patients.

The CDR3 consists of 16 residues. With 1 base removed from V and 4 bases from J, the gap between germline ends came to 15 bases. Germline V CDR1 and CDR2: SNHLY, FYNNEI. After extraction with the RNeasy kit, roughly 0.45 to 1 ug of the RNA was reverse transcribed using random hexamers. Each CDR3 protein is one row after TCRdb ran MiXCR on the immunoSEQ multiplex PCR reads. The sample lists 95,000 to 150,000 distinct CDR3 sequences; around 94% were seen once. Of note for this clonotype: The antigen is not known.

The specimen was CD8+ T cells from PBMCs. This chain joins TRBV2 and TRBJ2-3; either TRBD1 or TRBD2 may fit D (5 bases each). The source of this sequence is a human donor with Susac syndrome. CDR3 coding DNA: TGTGCCAGCAGTGAAGTGGGACCCTTGGGCCCAGATACGCAGTATTTT. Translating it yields CASSEVGPLGPDTQYF.